This T cell receptor (beta chain) was recovered during a study of CD4 T cells in relation to SARS-CoV-2 and coronaviruses. Study findings and constraints: The assay detects memory recall responses, not culture-primed primary responses.

To note about this clone: The antigen is unknown.

Trimming shortened V by 6 bases and J by 4 bases, and 16 bases separated the two germline ends. Germline CDR1 MNHEY, CDR2 SVGAGI. The CDR3 is 15 amino acids. The table came from immunoSEQ multiplex PCR; TCRdb's copy has only in-frame clones and leaves some out. The data contain about 59,000 clones, 75% to 90% of them singletons. Unexposed donor CD4+ T cells date from about 2011-2018, before the COVID-19 pandemic. Material: memory CD4+ T cells from PBMCs. This TCR was sampled from a human donor in good health. This sequence joins TRBV6-5 and TRBJ1-3, with no clear D. CDR3 coding DNA: TGTGCCAGCAGCGAGACACTTCTAACGGGAAACACCATATATTTT. It codes for CASSETLLTGNTIYF.